This TCR beta chain was found in a study of Ad26.COV2.S vaccination and SARS-CoV-2 variants. Treatment given: some 19 received Ad26.COV2.S at low or high dose, single or two shots; several received placebo; per-sample allocation not given. After the first vaccine or placebo injection, samples were drawn on day 63. Germline V gene sequence: CDR1 LGHDT, CDR2 YNNKEL (reference sequence). V gave up 2 bases and J gave up 3 bases; unmatched junction bases: 5. The CDR3 is made up of 15 amino acids. Only in-frame clones appear in the TCRdb table, and some are missing; sequencing was by immunoSEQ multiplex PCR. The sample includes about 680,000 clones, about 89% of them seen just once.

This sample comprised peripheral blood, obtained in a trial of Ad26.COV2.S vaccine versus placebo. The TCR originated in a person aged 18-65 years who received the Ad26.COV2.S COVID-19 vaccine or a placebo. The V and J genes are TRBV3-1 (or the pseudogene TRBV3-2) and TRBJ1-2; the match to TRBD1 covers 8 bases. This chain's CDR3 is CASSQHGQGDYGYTF. DNA of the CDR3: TGTGCCAGCAGCCAACACGGACAGGGCGACTATGGCTACACCTTC.